The 12 T cell receptor beta chains below were found in one sample sequenced in a study of blood T cell repertoires in COVID-19. Profiling relied on immunoSEQ multiplex PCR, and the TCRdb table lists in-frame clones only, not all of them. The sample shows approximately 100,000 clones, roughly 90% of them seen only once. Sequenced: peripheral blood. These receptors came from a human donor with COVID-19, enrolled during active disease. The donor label of this sample is uncertain.

J is TRBJ2-5 and V is TRBV5-4; TRBD1 might be the D (6 bases). Trimming stripped 1 base from V and 1 base from J, with 11 bases between. Per germline, CDR1 SGHNT and CDR2 YYREEE (reference sequence). The CDR3 has 15 amino acids. In DNA form, the CDR3 reads TGTGCCAGCAGCTTGAGTTTGGGGGCCCAAGAGACCCAGTACTTC. Translation: CASSLSLGAQETQYF.

This clone was detected once. The rearrangement joins TRBV5-4 to TRBJ2-5; TRBD2 matches at 7 bases. Germline CDR1 is SGHNT and CDR2 is YYREEE (reference sequence). Trimming cost V 2 bases and J 3 bases; bases outside gene matches: 7. The CDR3 has 15 residues. In DNA form, the CDR3 reads TGTGCCAGCAGCTTTTTGGGGGGGGACGAAGAGACCCAGTACTTC. Translating gives CASSFLGGDEETQYF. Using reference TRBV5-4 and TRBJ2-5 for the parts outside the CDR3, the full variable domain is ETGVTQSPTHLIKTRGQQVTLRCSSQSGHNTVSWYQQALGQGPQFIFQYYREEENGRGNFPPRFSGLQFPNYSSELNVNALELDDSALYLCASSFLGGDEETQYFGPGTRLLVL.

The chain combines TRBV15 with TRBJ1-4, with TRBD1 identical over 8 bases. Germline V gene sequence: CDR1 LNHNV, CDR2 YYDKDF (reference sequence). V was clipped by 8 bases and J by 7 bases; unmatched bases: 12. The CDR3 consists of 15 residues. The CDR3 reads CATGEVGTGREKLFF. The DNA for the CDR3 is TGTGCCACCGGTGAGGTGGGGACAGGCCGTGAAAAACTGTTTTTT.

The V gene is TRBV18, the J gene TRBJ1-2; 7 positions agree with TRBD1. CDR1 is KGHSH and CDR2 is LQKENI in the germline V gene. V trimming: 3 bases; J trimming: 7 bases; junction bases outside the gene matches: 8. The CDR3 totals 14 residues. The CDR3 reads CASSPADRTAGYTF. Written as DNA, the CDR3 is TGTGCCAGCTCACCTGCGGACAGGACGGCTGGCTACACCTTC.

The CDR3, as DNA: TGTGCCAGCAGGCTAGCGGCTTCCTACGAGCAGTACTTC. It encodes CASRLAASYEQYF. This chain joins TRBV11-2 and TRBJ2-7; TRBD2 agrees at 7 bases. The CDR3 length is 13 residues. Germline V gives CDR1 SGHAT, CDR2 FQNNGV. V lost 6 bases and J lost 1; bases outside the gene matches: 3.

This chain connects TRBV4-1 to TRBJ1-1; 10 bases agree with TRBD1. V was clipped by 1 base and J by 5 bases; unmatched bases: 4. The CDR3 is 15 amino acids. Germline CDR1 reads MGHRA; CDR2 reads YSYEKL. CDR3 in DNA: TGCGCCAGCAGCCAAGGACAGGGGGCCAGGACTGAAGCTTTCTTT. Translated, it gives CASSQGQGARTEAFF.

The chain has TRBV19 and TRBJ2-2, with D possibly TRBD1 on 6 matching bases. This CDR3 spans 13 amino acids. Trimming pared 5 bases from V and 6 bases from J, leaving 10 bases between. From germline, CDR1 is LNHDA and CDR2 SQIVND (reference sequence). DNA of the CDR3: TGTGCCAGTAGTTTACAGGGTTCCGGGGAGCTGTTTTTT. Protein sequence: CASSLQGSGELFF.

The chain links TRBV12-5 to TRBJ1-2; weak D call: TRBD1 (6 bases). CDR1 and CDR2 from the germline V gene are LGHNT and FRNRAP. The CDR3 covers 11 residues. Trimming removed 6 bases at V and 10 bases at J, with 12 bases between. In nucleotides, the CDR3 is TGTGCTAGTGGCTACGGGGGGCACTACACCTTC. It yields the protein CASGYGGHYTF.

The chain joins TRBV12-5 to TRBJ1-2; 8 bases fit TRBD1. CDR3 length: 15 residues. Losses at the gene ends were 6 bases for V and 2 bases for J; bases not matched to a gene: 8. Germline V gene sequence: CDR1 LGHNT, CDR2 FRNRAP. The DNA of the CDR3 is TGTGCTAGTGGCCTGGGACAGGCTGAGAACTATGGCTACACCTTC. Amino acids: CASGLGQAENYGYTF.

V usage is TRBV19 and J usage is TRBJ1-2; 7 nucleotides agree with TRBD1. The CDR3 loop spans 13 amino acids. The germline V gene has CDR1 LNHDA and CDR2 SQIVND (reference sequence). V shed 7 bases, J shed 8 bases, and the junction held 10 bases outside the gene matches. The CDR3 coding sequence is TGTGCCAGTACCCTAGACAGGGAGAAAGGCTACACCTTC. As protein: CASTLDREKGYTF.

In this sample, this clone turned up a few times. J is TRBJ1-5 and V is TRBV6-5; 8 bases line up with TRBD1. V shed 11 bases, J shed 4 bases, and the junction held 4 bases outside the gene matches. CDR1 and CDR2 (germline): MNHEY, SVGAGI. This CDR3 comprises 12 residues. CDR3 sequence reads: CAYGQGNQPQHF. For the CDR3, the DNA is TGTGCCTATGGACAGGGAAATCAGCCCCAGCATTTT.

The genes are TRBV6-2 or TRBV6-3 and TRBJ2-2; 7 nucleotides agree with TRBD1. Germline V lookup: CDR1 MNHEY, CDR2 SVGEGT. J was trimmed by 0 bases and V by 4 bases; bases with no gene match: 17. This CDR3 has 20 amino acids. The CDR3 loop reads CASSSPGQFIEPPNTGELFF. As DNA, the CDR3 is TGTGCCAGCAGTTCGCCGGGACAGTTTATTGAACCGCCGAACACCGGGGAGCTGTTTTTT.